The 29 T cell receptor beta chains below were found in one sample sequenced in a study of identical twins. TCRdb re-called the 5' RACE reads with MiXCR, one entry per CDR3 protein. The profile covers fewer than 900,000 distinct CDR3 sequences, with roughly 18% appearing a single time and 13% taken by the ten largest. These data also featured in a second study, about T cells expressing NK-cell markers.

The sequenced sample was PBMCs. Source of these receptors: a woman under 30 in good health.

The chain uses TRBV18 and TRBJ1-1; D not certain. This CDR3 contains 12 residues. Germline V lookup: CDR1 KGHSH, CDR2 LQKENI. V lost 7 bases and J lost 0, with 6 bases in between. The DNA of the CDR3 is TGTGCCAGCTTAATAATGAACACTGAAGCTTTCTTT. This encodes CASLIMNTEAFF.

This clonotype was detected a few times. The rearrangement joins TRBV12-3 or TRBV12-4 to TRBJ1-5; 7 nucleotides match TRBD1. This CDR3 is 15 amino acids long. The J segment lost 2 bases and the V segment lost 6 bases, leaving 7 bases of the junction unmatched. The DNA for the CDR3 is TGTGCCAGCAGCAAAGGGACAGTCGGCAATCAGCCCCAGCATTTT. This translates into CASSKGTVGNQPQHF.

V is TRBV9 and J is TRBJ2-1, with D maybe TRBD2 (6 bases). Deletions cut 0 bases from V and 10 bases from J, with 11 bases between. CDR3 length: 13 residues. Germline V gives CDR1 SGDLS, CDR2 YYNGEE. The DNA of the CDR3 is TGTGCCAGCAGCGTAGGGAGTGCGGGGGAGCAGTTCTTC. Translated, it gives CASSVGSAGEQFF.

This clonotype was seen only a few times. V gene TRBV5-1 combines with J gene TRBJ2-2; 8 nucleotides agree with TRBD1. Unmatched junction bases numbered 6, after V lost 1 base and J lost 7 bases. CDR3 length: 15 amino acids. Germline CDR1 reads SGHRS; CDR2 reads YFSETQ. The CDR3 coding sequence is TGCGCCAGCAGCTTGACAGGGGGAGCAGGCGGGGAGCTGTTTTTT. It codes for CASSLTGGAGGELFF. Full variable domain (outside the CDR3, taken from reference TRBV5-1 and TRBJ2-2): KAGVTQTPRYLIKTRGQQVTLSCSPISGHRSVSWYQQTPGQGLQFLFEYFSETQRNKGNFPGRFSGRQFSNSRSEMNVSTLELGDSALYLCASSLTGGAGGELFFGEGSRLTVL.

The gene calls are TRBV2 and TRBJ1-5; no firm D call. With 7 bases removed from V and 4 bases from J, the gap between germline ends came to 8 bases. This CDR3 has 12 residues. Germline V gene data show CDR1 as SNHLY and CDR2 as FYNNEI. The CDR3 is CASTGGNQPQHF. In DNA form, the CDR3 reads TGTGCCAGCACGGGCGGTAATCAGCCCCAGCATTTT.

The gene calls are TRBV7-6 and TRBJ2-7; D uncertain. V was shortened by 2 bases and J by 12 bases, with 17 bases between the two germline ends. The CDR3 runs 13 residues. CDR1 and CDR2 from the germline V gene are SGHVS and FNYEAQ. The CDR3 is CASSLSPQHTPYF. The CDR3 coding sequence is TGTGCCAGCAGCTTATCGCCCCAGCATACTCCGTACTTC.

This clonotype was counted only a few times. V and J are TRBV15 and TRBJ2-6; D is unclear. V gave up 6 bases and J gave up 2 bases, with 8 bases separating them. Looked up from germline, CDR1 is LNHNV and CDR2 is YYDKDF (reference sequence). The CDR3 consists of 14 residues. The CDR3 region is CATRTITGANVLTF. As DNA, the CDR3 is TGTGCCACCAGGACGATTACTGGGGCCAACGTCCTGACTTTC. Drawing the rest from reference TRBV15 and TRBJ2-6, the complete variable domain is DAMVIQNPRYQVTQFGKPVTLSCSQTLNHNVMYWYQQKSSQAPKLLFHYYDKDFNNEADTPDNFQSRRPNTSFCFLDIRSPGLGDTAMYLCATRTITGANVLTFGAGSRLTVL.

The J gene is TRBJ2-1, the V gene TRBV6-5, with D possibly being TRBD2 (6 bases). V was trimmed by 6 bases and J by 9 bases, leaving 12 bases between them. Per the germline V gene, CDR1 is MNHEY and CDR2 is SVGAGI. The CDR3 loop spans 12 amino acids. CDR3 sequence (DNA): TGTGCCAGCAGGGAGCGACTAGGTGAGCAGTTCTTC. Amino acids: CASRERLGEQFF.

This chain connects TRBV6-5 to TRBJ2-5; 10 bases agree with TRBD2. V trimming: 2 bases; J trimming: 1 base; junction bases outside the gene matches: 4. This CDR3 is 16 amino acids long. Per the germline V gene, CDR1 is MNHEY and CDR2 is SVGAGI. The CDR3 protein is CASSYVAGGPQETQYF. The CDR3 nucleotides read TGTGCCAGCAGTTACGTAGCGGGAGGACCCCAAGAGACCCAGTACTTC.

This clonotype came up a few times. V and J are TRBV20-1 and TRBJ2-7; D ambiguous. This CDR3 comprises 12 residues. Trimming removed 7 bases at V and 1 base at J, with 11 bases between. Germline V lookup: CDR1 DFQATT, CDR2 SNEGSKA (reference sequence). The CDR3 coding sequence is TGCAGTGTATTTGGGGAATCCTACGAGCAGTACTTC. Translation gives CSVFGESYEQYF.

For the CDR3, the DNA is TGCGCCAGCAGCCAAGATGTGCGACAGTTCTTC. Protein sequence: CASSQDVRQFF. The chain employs TRBV4-1 and TRBJ2-1; D is ambiguous. V was pared by 0 bases and J by 13 bases, with 7 bases between. CDR3 length equals 11 residues. The germline V gene encodes CDR1 MGHRA and CDR2 YSYEKL.

CDR3 sequence reads: CASSEARLVIDYGYTF. CDR3 nucleotide sequence: TGTGCCAGCAGTGAAGCTCGCCTTGTGATCGACTATGGCTACACCTTC. This chain uses TRBV6-1 with TRBJ1-2, with D unresolved. The germline gives CDR1 MNHNS, CDR2 SASEGT. The V gene lost 0 bases and the J gene lost 3 bases, with 14 bases spanning the gap. The CDR3 has 16 amino acids.

The chain uses TRBV14 and TRBJ2-1; 8 bases align to TRBD2. Germline V gene data show CDR1 as SGHDN and CDR2 as FVKESK. Trimming cost V 6 bases and J 3 bases; bases outside gene matches: 7. The CDR3 runs 15 residues. The CDR3 DNA follows: TGTGCCAGCAGGGTAGCGGGATCCCTCTACAATGAGCAGTTCTTC. Translated, it gives CASRVAGSLYNEQFF.

The chain employs TRBV2 and TRBJ1-4; D not certain. This CDR3 spans 14 amino acids. Germline CDR1 is SNHLY and CDR2 is FYNNEI. V shed 6 bases and J shed 8 bases, with 16 bases lying between them. CDR3 loop: CASRITESGEKLFF. CDR3 coding DNA: TGTGCCAGCAGAATAACAGAGTCAGGAGAAAAACTGTTTTTT.

This clonotype showed up many times. At one boundary the junction diverges from the germline segment, which might be a read error. This chain joins TRBV12-3 or TRBV12-4 and TRBJ2-1; unclear D gene. This CDR3 comprises 13 residues. CDR3 protein: CASAPPWWVFPVF. The CDR3 nucleotides read TGTGCCAGCGCCCCCCCCTGGTGGGTATTCCCAGTCTTC.

Here the CDR3 reads CASSQTPDRAPYEQYF. The CDR3 coding sequence is TGTGCCAGCAGCCAGACCCCGGATCGGGCCCCCTACGAGCAGTACTTC. V is TRBV7-9 and J is TRBJ2-7; no definite D call. This CDR3 has 16 residues. Trimming stripped 5 bases from V and 2 bases from J, with 19 bases between. Germline-derived CDR1 and CDR2 are SEHNR and FQNEAQ (reference sequence).

There are a few counts of this clonotype. The chain uses TRBV20-1 and TRBJ2-7; D is perhaps TRBD2 (5 bases). Germline V gene lookup returns CDR1 DFQATT and CDR2 SNEGSKA (reference sequence). CDR3 length equals 12 residues. Trimming removed 3 bases from V and 6 bases from J, with 12 bases in between. CDR3 residues: CSASDGLPEQYF. The CDR3 bases are TGCAGTGCTAGTGACGGACTGCCCGAGCAGTACTTC.

This clonotype was counted only a few times. In DNA form, the CDR3 reads TGTGCCAGCAGCCACTACACCCCCCAGGGGTCCTACGAGCAGTACTTC. This sequence encodes CASSHYTPQGSYEQYF. V and J are TRBV6-1 and TRBJ2-7; TRBD1 might be the D (6 bases). The CDR3 contains 16 residues. Germline CDR1 reads MNHNS; CDR2 reads SASEGT. V was trimmed by 6 bases and J by 1 base, leaving 19 bases between them.

This clonotype has a handful of counts. This chain connects TRBV27 to TRBJ2-3, with D perhaps matching TRBD1 (6 bases). The V end was cut by 8 bases, the J end by 3 bases, with 15 bases between. Germline values: CDR1 MNHEY, CDR2 SMNVEV (reference sequence). The CDR3 is made up of 14 amino acids. CDR3 sequence reads: CASRSLGATDTQYF. CDR3 coding DNA: TGTGCCAGCCGGTCCCTGGGGGCGACAGATACGCAGTATTTT.

The chain has TRBV11-2 and TRBJ2-1; 11 bases fit TRBD2. With V trimmed by 0 bases and J by 0 bases, 7 bases remained unmatched. Germline V lookup: CDR1 SGHAT, CDR2 FQNNGV. This CDR3 has 19 amino acids. This CDR3 is CASSLERASGGTSYNEQFF. CDR3 in DNA: TGTGCCAGCAGCTTAGAGAGGGCTAGCGGGGGGACCTCCTACAATGAGCAGTTCTTC.

The chain employs TRBV6-2 or TRBV6-3 and TRBJ1-5; a weak D match, TRBD1 (5 bases). V lost 6 bases and J lost 3, with 12 bases in between. The CDR3 spans 14 residues. Germline CDR1 and CDR2: MNHEY and SVGEGT. In DNA form, the CDR3 reads TGTGCCAGCAGAAAACAGGTAAACAATCAGCCCCAGCATTTT. Protein product: CASRKQVNNQPQHF.

The genes are TRBV6-1 and TRBJ2-5; possibly TRBD1 for D (6 bases). CDR1 and CDR2 (germline): MNHNS, SASEGT. The CDR3 runs to 13 residues. V was pared by 8 bases and J by 1 base, with 11 bases between. CDR3 nucleotides: TGTGCCAGCCGGACAGACTTCCAAGAGACCCAGTACTTC. This gives the protein CASRTDFQETQYF.

V gene TRBV12-3 or TRBV12-4 combines with J gene TRBJ2-1, with D tentatively TRBD2 (6 bases). V was clipped by 3 bases and J by 3 bases, with 12 bases between them. The length of the CDR3 is 15 residues. Written as DNA, the CDR3 is TGTGCCAGCAGTTTTAGTCGGGGAGGCTACAATGAGCAGTTCTTC. Encoded protein: CASSFSRGGYNEQFF.

This clonotype was detected many times. The chain couples TRBV20-1 to TRBJ2-1; possibly TRBD1 for D (6 bases). Germline CDR1 and CDR2: DFQATT and SNEGSKA (reference sequence). V was pared by 0 bases and J by 5 bases, with 11 bases between. The CDR3 runs to 14 residues. The CDR3 nucleotides are TGCAGTGCTAGAGAGTACAGGGCCCACAATGAGCAGTTCTTC. This sequence encodes CSAREYRAHNEQFF.

The V and J genes are TRBV20-1 and TRBJ2-6; possible D gene TRBD1, 7 bases. The CDR3 sequence is 17 residues long. Germline V CDR1 and CDR2: DFQATT, SNEGSKA (reference sequence). V shed 3 bases and J shed 0 bases, with 15 bases lying between them. In DNA form, the CDR3 reads TGCAGTGCTAGTAGGGCAGGGGGAGGCTCTGGGGCCAACGTCCTGACTTTC. Amino acid sequence: CSASRAGGGSGANVLTF.

This rearrangement joins TRBV25-1 to TRBJ2-5; D not resolved. The V and J ends lost 7 bases and 4 bases respectively, with 7 bases between them. The germline V gene encodes CDR1 MGHDK and CDR2 SYGVNS. The CDR3 has 11 residues. For the CDR3, the DNA is TGTGCCAGCACTATGGGAGAGACCCAGTACTTC. The encoded protein is CASTMGETQYF.

The chain carries TRBV7-7 and TRBJ2-5, with D perhaps matching TRBD2 (6 bases). Germline V lookup: CDR1 SSHAT, CDR2 FNYEAQ (reference sequence). The CDR3 extends over 15 amino acids. V shed 4 bases and J shed 2 bases, with 14 bases lying between them. As DNA, the CDR3 is TGTGCCAGCAGCTCATCCGGCGGACTACAAGAGACCCAGTACTTC. As protein: CASSSSGGLQETQYF.

The table lists this clonotype with many counts. The rearrangement links TRBV5-1 to TRBJ1-1; tentative D call: TRBD1 (6 bases). V lost 4 bases and J lost 1, with 11 bases in between. The CDR3 totals 14 residues. Germline-derived CDR1 and CDR2 are SGHRS and YFSETQ. DNA of the CDR3: TGCGCCAGCAGCCCCGGGACAACGAACACTGAAGCTTTCTTT. Translated: CASSPGTTNTEAFF.

This clonotype came up a few times. The rearrangement joins TRBV5-1 to TRBJ1-1; 9 nucleotides align to TRBD1. Unmatched junction bases numbered 6, after V lost 6 bases and J lost 0 bases. CDR3 size: 15 residues. Germline-derived CDR1 and CDR2 are SGHRS and YFSETQ. CDR3 amino acids: CASTPTGGLNTEAFF. CDR3 nucleotides: TGCGCCAGCACACCGACAGGGGGACTGAACACTGAAGCTTTCTTT. The variable domain in full, with the rest retrieved from reference TRBV5-1 and TRBJ1-1, is KAGVTQTPRYLIKTRGQQVTLSCSPISGHRSVSWYQQTPGQGLQFLFEYFSETQRNKGNFPGRFSGRQFSNSRSEMNVSTLELGDSALYLCASTPTGGLNTEAFFGQGTRLTVV.